This is a list of T cell receptor beta chains from one sample in a study of metastatic and nonmetastatic thyroid tumors. TCRdb reanalyzed the PCR reads via MiXCR. Of about 40,000 clones in the sample, about 17% were seen once. Sequencing was done on a sample of blood. These TCRs come from a female donor with papillary thyroid cancer or a benign thyroid nodule (not recorded which). Some clones in this sample may be carry-over from other donors' samples. CDR3s include the opening cysteine and the closing phenylalanine or tryptophan. Fields, in order: J gene, D gene, clone size, V gene, CDR3 protein, CDR3 DNA. D genes are given only for firm matches. Some rows mark clone size as missing; the rest say once, few, many or name a class of expanded clone.

j_call: TRBJ1-2
d_call: TRBD1
clone_size: NA
v_call: TRBV27
cdr3_aa: CASRPTGIMEGWNYGYTF
cdr3_nt: TGTGCCAGCAGACCGACAGGGATCATGGAAGGGTGGAACTATGGCTACACCTTC

j_call: TRBJ2-7
d_call: NA
clone_size: NA
v_call: TRBV5-1
cdr3_aa: CASSWETGYEQYF
cdr3_nt: TGCGCCAGCAGCTGGGAAACAGGCTACGAGCAGTACTTC

j_call: TRBJ1-5
d_call: NA
clone_size: many
v_call: TRBV20-1
cdr3_aa: CSASTAFNQPQHF
cdr3_nt: TGCAGTGCTAGCACAGCGTTCAATCAGCCCCAGCATTTT

j_call: TRBJ2-7
d_call: NA
clone_size: few
v_call: TRBV12-3/TRBV12-4
cdr3_aa: CASSLTANMDGEQYF
cdr3_nt: TGTGCCAGCAGTTTAACGGCCAACATGGACGGCGAGCAGTACTTC

j_call: TRBJ1-4
d_call: NA
clone_size: many
v_call: TRBV6-1
cdr3_aa: CASSTPEKLFF
cdr3_nt: TGTGCCAGCTCGACGCCGGAAAAACTGTTTTTT

j_call: TRBJ2-3
d_call: TRBD2
clone_size: few
v_call: TRBV7-2
cdr3_aa: CASSLVLSGVGGADTQYF
cdr3_nt: TGTGCCAGCAGCTTAGTGCTCAGCGGGGTGGGAGGGGCAGATACGCAGTATTTT

j_call: TRBJ2-6
d_call: NA
clone_size: NA
v_call: TRBV11-2
cdr3_aa: CASSLVGRRSSGANVLTF
cdr3_nt: TGTGCCAGCAGCTTAGTCGGCAGACGCAGCTCTGGGGCCAACGTCCTGACTTTC

j_call: TRBJ1-1
d_call: NA
clone_size: many
v_call: TRBV28
cdr3_aa: CASSPTLPGRTEAFF
cdr3_nt: TGTGCCAGCAGCCCTACCCTCCCTGGAAGGACTGAAGCTTTCTTT

j_call: TRBJ2-1
d_call: TRBD2
clone_size: many
v_call: TRBV9
cdr3_aa: CASSVGGVSNEQFF
cdr3_nt: TGTGCCAGCAGCGTGGGGGGGGTCAGTAATGAGCAGTTCTTC

j_call: TRBJ1-2
d_call: NA
clone_size: many
v_call: TRBV4-1
cdr3_aa: CASSHLTTGDPNYGYTF
cdr3_nt: TGCGCCAGCAGCCACCTGACTACAGGTGACCCTAACTATGGCTACACCTTC

j_call: TRBJ2-3
d_call: TRBD2
clone_size: many
v_call: TRBV6-4
cdr3_aa: CASSPGGGVDTQYF
cdr3_nt: TGTGCCAGCAGTCCCGGGGGGGGCGTTGATACGCAGTATTTT

j_call: TRBJ1-2
d_call: NA
clone_size: few
v_call: TRBV5-6
cdr3_aa: CASSLKSVSLYGYTF
cdr3_nt: TGTGCCAGCAGCTTGAAATCGGTTAGTCTCTATGGCTACACCTTC

j_call: TRBJ2-5
d_call: NA
clone_size: many
v_call: TRBV9
cdr3_aa: CASSLQSQETQYF
cdr3_nt: TGTGCCAGCAGCCTCCAATCGCAAGAGACCCAGTACTTC

j_call: TRBJ1-1
d_call: TRBD1
clone_size: many
v_call: TRBV28
cdr3_aa: CASRADRGLMNTEAFF
cdr3_nt: TGTGCCAGCAGAGCGGACAGGGGGCTTATGAACACTGAAGCTTTCTTT

j_call: TRBJ2-1
d_call: TRBD2
clone_size: many
v_call: TRBV4-2
cdr3_aa: CASSQTSGGAGEQFF
cdr3_nt: TGTGCCAGCAGCCAAACTAGCGGGGGGGCGGGTGAGCAGTTCTTC

j_call: TRBJ1-1
d_call: NA
clone_size: many
v_call: TRBV20-1
cdr3_aa: CSARGWSGLGAFF
cdr3_nt: TGCAGTGCTAGAGGATGGTCAGGGCTGGGGGCTTTCTTT

j_call: TRBJ2-1
d_call: TRBD1
clone_size: many
v_call: TRBV7-7
cdr3_aa: CASSGDRGEQFF
cdr3_nt: TGTGCTAGCAGCGGGGACAGGGGTGAGCAGTTCTTC

j_call: TRBJ1-2
d_call: NA
clone_size: many
v_call: TRBV6-1
cdr3_aa: CASSRVVGEGRDGYTF
cdr3_nt: TGTGCCAGCAGTAGGGTGGTAGGCGAAGGGAGGGATGGCTACACCTTC

j_call: TRBJ2-1
d_call: TRBD2
clone_size: many
v_call: TRBV6-2/TRBV6-3
cdr3_aa: CASSTSSGRNEQFF
cdr3_nt: TGTGCCAGCAGTACAAGTAGCGGGAGAAATGAGCAGTTCTTC

j_call: TRBJ2-7
d_call: TRBD2
clone_size: few
v_call: TRBV6-1
cdr3_aa: CASSETSGSSYEQYF
cdr3_nt: TGTGCCAGCAGCGAGACTAGCGGGAGCTCCTACGAGCAGTACTTC

j_call: TRBJ2-3
d_call: NA
clone_size: many
v_call: TRBV12-3/TRBV12-4
cdr3_aa: CASGVGGPGTDTQYF
cdr3_nt: TGTGCCAGCGGAGTGGGGGGGCCGGGCACAGATACGCAGTATTTT

j_call: TRBJ2-1
d_call: TRBD1
clone_size: many
v_call: TRBV7-9
cdr3_aa: CASSLGDRGGYEQFF
cdr3_nt: TGTGCCAGCAGCTTGGGAGACAGGGGAGGCTATGAGCAGTTCTTC

j_call: TRBJ1-1
d_call: NA
clone_size: many
v_call: TRBV11-2
cdr3_aa: CASSLSGSLNTEAFF
cdr3_nt: TGTGCCAGCAGCTTATCTGGCAGCTTGAACACTGAAGCTTTCTTT

j_call: TRBJ2-2
d_call: TRBD2
clone_size: many
v_call: TRBV19
cdr3_aa: CASSIEAGVRNTGELFF
cdr3_nt: TGTGCCAGTAGTATAGAAGCGGGAGTACGGAACACCGGGGAGCTGTTTTTT

j_call: TRBJ1-2
d_call: TRBD1
clone_size: NA
v_call: TRBV28
cdr3_aa: CARRTTGGAEGYTF
cdr3_nt: TGTGCCAGAAGGACGACAGGGGGCGCAGAGGGCTACACATTC

j_call: TRBJ2-7
d_call: TRBD1
clone_size: NA
v_call: TRBV5-1
cdr3_aa: CASSLGTGLNYEQYF
cdr3_nt: TGCGCCAGCAGCTTGGGGACAGGGCTTAACTACGAGCAGTACTTC

j_call: TRBJ1-2
d_call: NA
clone_size: many
v_call: TRBV19
cdr3_aa: CASSLWMGGLTSNYGYTF
cdr3_nt: TGTGCCAGTAGTCTTTGGATGGGGGGCCTAACCTCTAACTATGGCTACACCTTC

j_call: TRBJ2-7
d_call: NA
clone_size: few
v_call: TRBV6-1
cdr3_aa: CASRGGRKSSYEQYF
cdr3_nt: TGTGCCAGCAGGGGGGGACGGAAGAGCTCCTACGAGCAGTACTTC

j_call: TRBJ1-5
d_call: NA
clone_size: NA
v_call: TRBV11-1
cdr3_aa: CASSHSGTYGGNQPQHF
cdr3_nt: TGTGCCAGCAGCCACTCCGGGACATATGGTGGCAATCAGCCACAGCATTTT

j_call: TRBJ2-6
d_call: TRBD1
clone_size: many
v_call: TRBV18
cdr3_aa: CASSPQQGASGANVLTF
cdr3_nt: TGTGCCAGCTCACCTCAACAGGGGGCGTCTGGGGCCAACGTCCTGACTTTC

j_call: TRBJ2-7
d_call: TRBD2
clone_size: NA
v_call: TRBV7-9
cdr3_aa: CASSLEGGSHEQYF
cdr3_nt: TGTGCCAGCAGCTTAGAGGGAGGGTCCCACGAGCAGTACTTC

j_call: TRBJ2-5
d_call: TRBD2
clone_size: many
v_call: TRBV7-8
cdr3_aa: CASSFLAGGYQETQYF
cdr3_nt: TGTGCCAGCAGCTTCCTAGCGGGGGGCTACCAAGAGACCCAGTACTTC

j_call: TRBJ1-1
d_call: NA
clone_size: many
v_call: TRBV9
cdr3_aa: CASSLDYTEAFF
cdr3_nt: TGTGCCAGCAGCCTCGATTACACTGAAGCTTTCTTT